This T cell receptor (beta chain) is drawn from a study of T-cell memory formation after mild COVID-19. Study-level points and caveats: Contracting clones from day 15 to 85 had balanced CD4/CD8; later expanders favoured CD4+.

As to this clonotype: Its antigen is undetermined.

Via MiXCR, TCRdb re-called the 5' RACE reads, giving one row per CDR3 protein. The data show approximately 580,000 distinct CDR3 sequences, around 20% seen once. In germline, CDR1 is LGHDT, CDR2 YNNKEL (reference sequence). V trimming: 0 bases; J trimming: 9 bases; junction bases outside the gene matches: 10. This CDR3 spans 16 amino acids. This sequence was found in an adult woman who had mild COVID-19 (a few samples of this study predate the infection). Cell type and time point are not known. Source material: PBMCs or a T cell subset sorted from them (not recorded which). The V and J genes are TRBV3-1 and TRBJ1-1; TRBD1 matches at 10 bases. CDR3 protein: CASSQDFVTGGGQAFF. In nucleotides, the CDR3 is TGTGCCAGCAGCCAAGATTTTGTGACAGGGGGCGGTCAAGCTTTCTTT.